These T cell receptor beta chains were read from a single sample in a study of T cell repertoires in cytomegalovirus infection. MiXCR was run by TCRdb on the reads, yielding one entry per CDR3 protein. The table has about 490,000 distinct CDR3 sequences, 16% seen once. Sequenced sample: CD8+ T cells from PBMCs. The origin of the receptors is a human donor in good health (CMV status not recorded). Some clones in this sample may be carry-over from other donors' samples. The CDR3 runs from the conserved cysteine through the conserved F or W. Fields, in order: V gene, J gene, CDR3 protein.

V gene: TRBV4-1
J gene: TRBJ2-7
CDR3 protein: CASSLTWTGGYEQYF

V gene: TRBV7-2
J gene: TRBJ1-1
CDR3 protein: CASSLSTPFNTEAFF

V gene: TRBV7-2
J gene: TRBJ2-3
CDR3 protein: CASSLATRSTDTQYF

V gene: TRBV6-2/TRBV6-3
J gene: TRBJ2-2
CDR3 protein: CASSYNGTDNTGELFF

V gene: TRBV20-1
J gene: TRBJ2-7
CDR3 protein: CSARDSGTSGSEYEQYF

V gene: TRBV11-2
J gene: TRBJ2-1
CDR3 protein: CASSPRDRVDEQFF

V gene: TRBV5-6
J gene: TRBJ2-5
CDR3 protein: CASTNPTVAGGSGEVETQYF

V gene: TRBV7-9
J gene: TRBJ1-1
CDR3 protein: CASRPSTQNTEAFF

V gene: TRBV20-1
J gene: TRBJ1-3
CDR3 protein: CSALQGNTIYF

V gene: TRBV7-2
J gene: TRBJ1-2
CDR3 protein: CASSLGPKRDGYTF

V gene: TRBV11-2
J gene: TRBJ2-5
CDR3 protein: CASSLQRGTETQYF

V gene: TRBV6-1
J gene: TRBJ1-5
CDR3 protein: CASSRGTESNQPQHF

V gene: TRBV4-1
J gene: TRBJ2-1
CDR3 protein: CASSQHDSSPYNEQFF

V gene: TRBV7-2
J gene: TRBJ2-1
CDR3 protein: CASSLEMDYSYNEQFF

V gene: TRBV4-2
J gene: TRBJ2-7
CDR3 protein: CASSQDSGGGYEQYF

V gene: TRBV2
J gene: TRBJ1-6
CDR3 protein: CASRIQLSSYNSPLHF

V gene: TRBV5-4
J gene: TRBJ2-2
CDR3 protein: CASSGLARTGELFF

V gene: TRBV7-9
J gene: TRBJ2-3
CDR3 protein: CASSPQVGPGTDTQYF

V gene: TRBV6-1
J gene: TRBJ2-7
CDR3 protein: CASSGSLDEQYF

V gene: TRBV6-2/TRBV6-3
J gene: TRBJ1-5
CDR3 protein: CASSHYLPGRNQPQHF

V gene: TRBV13
J gene: TRBJ2-2
CDR3 protein: CASSTGRRFNTGELFF

V gene: TRBV28
J gene: TRBJ2-1
CDR3 protein: CASSSPEDEQFF

V gene: TRBV6-2/TRBV6-3
J gene: TRBJ2-7
CDR3 protein: CASSYPQVDSSYEQYF

V gene: TRBV4-1
J gene: TRBJ2-1
CDR3 protein: CASSQVSAGEGEQFF

V gene: TRBV9
J gene: TRBJ2-1
CDR3 protein: CASSAEKGSGRGEQFF

V gene: TRBV5-5
J gene: TRBJ2-1
CDR3 protein: CASSFVPSGWGEQFF

V gene: TRBV7-6
J gene: TRBJ2-7
CDR3 protein: CASSSSHSPPATSGYEQYF

V gene: TRBV4-2
J gene: TRBJ2-5
CDR3 protein: CASSPTSGGRETQYF

V gene: TRBV7-6
J gene: TRBJ2-2
CDR3 protein: CASSPSQEGGTGELFF

V gene: TRBV7-9
J gene: TRBJ1-1
CDR3 protein: CASSPTGRPEAFF

V gene: TRBV12-3/TRBV12-4
J gene: TRBJ2-3
CDR3 protein: CASSPTGGADTQYF

V gene: TRBV19
J gene: TRBJ2-7
CDR3 protein: CASSPGGVGEQYF

V gene: TRBV11-2
J gene: TRBJ1-1
CDR3 protein: CASSWPPNTEAFF

V gene: TRBV24-1
J gene: TRBJ2-1
CDR3 protein: CATSEVQNNEQFF

V gene: TRBV10-2
J gene: TRBJ2-3
CDR3 protein: CANSEPSGDTQYF

V gene: TRBV24-1
J gene: TRBJ2-1
CDR3 protein: CATGAAGGGHRGNEQFF

V gene: TRBV12-3/TRBV12-4
J gene: TRBJ2-2
CDR3 protein: CASSLRGVAGELFF